These 27 T cell receptor beta chains share one sample of origin, sequenced in a study of long-term antiretroviral therapy in people with HIV. With survey level as its setting, the immunoSEQ assay was v3.0. TCRdb keeps only in-frame clones here, not all; method: immunoSEQ multiplex PCR. The sample shows approximately 30,000 clones, around 83% of them seen only once. The sample was unsorted PBMCs, taken 0.8 years after starting antiretroviral therapy. These receptors all stem from a woman aged 25 to 39 with HIV.

This chain connects TRBV13 to TRBJ2-3; tentatively, D is TRBD1 or TRBD2 (5 bases each). In germline, CDR1 is PRHDT, CDR2 FYEKMQ (reference sequence). The CDR3 runs 14 residues. Trimming stripped 5 bases from V and 2 bases from J, with 11 bases between. The CDR3 coding sequence is TGTGCCAGCAGCCCCGGGACCAACACAGATACGCAGTATTTT. This codes for CASSPGTNTDTQYF.

This chain joins TRBV5-6 and TRBJ2-2; 8 positions match TRBD2. Germline CDR1 is SGHDT and CDR2 is YYEEEE. The CDR3 spans 15 residues. With V trimmed by 4 bases and J by 2 bases, 4 bases remained unmatched. In nucleotides, the CDR3 is TGTGCCAGCAGCGATAGCGGGGCTAACACCGGGGAGCTGTTTTTT. The encoded protein is CASSDSGANTGELFF.

The rearrangement uses TRBV27 and TRBJ1-6; no clear D gene. CDR3 size: 15 residues. Trimming pared 2 bases from V and 6 bases from J, leaving 11 bases between. CDR1 and CDR2 (germline): MNHEY, SMNVEV (reference sequence). The CDR3 nucleotides are TGTGCCAGCAGTTTAGGGCCGGCGCCTAATTCACCCCTCCACTTT. Its protein is CASSLGPAPNSPLHF.

CDR3 protein: CAIGSVFSGNTIYF. The CDR3 DNA reads as TGTGCCATCGGTTCGGTTTTCTCTGGAAACACCATATATTTT. J is TRBJ1-3 and V is TRBV10-3; D gene uncertain. Trimming pared 8 bases from V and 0 bases from J, leaving 11 bases between. The CDR3 consists of 14 residues. CDR1 and CDR2 (germline): ENHRY, SYGVKD.

V gene TRBV6-1 combines with J gene TRBJ1-1; D not resolved. Deletions cut 7 bases from V and 0 bases from J, with 3 bases between. The CDR3 totals 11 residues. CDR1 MNHNS and CDR2 SASEGT come from the germline V gene. CDR3 region: CASTMNTEAFF. The CDR3 bases are TGTGCCAGCACGATGAACACTGAAGCTTTCTTT.

The chain joins TRBV5-5 to TRBJ2-7; D may be TRBD1 or TRBD2 (5 bases each). The germline gives CDR1 SGHKS, CDR2 YYEKEE (reference sequence). CDR3 length: 14 amino acids. V was pared by 4 bases and J by 4 bases, with 15 bases between. CDR3 nucleotide sequence: TGTGCCAGCAGCATAAGGGGTAGGGAGTACGAGCAGTACGTC. Translation gives CASSIRGREYEQYV.

The chain carries TRBV21-1 and TRBJ1-3. TRBV21-1 is a pseudogene segment. CDR3 size: 19 residues. The DNA of the CDR3 is TGTGCCAGCAGCAATTCGCACGTAGCGGGGGACCCAAGCCGAAACACCATATATTTT. Its translation: CASSNSHVAGDPSRNTIYF.

The chain has TRBV5-8 and TRBJ1-6; 7 bases match TRBD1. Trimming cost V 0 bases and J 7 bases; bases outside gene matches: 7. The CDR3 spans 16 residues. Per the germline V gene, CDR1 is SGHTS and CDR2 is YDEGEE. CDR3 sequence (DNA): TGTGCCAGCAGCTTGGCACCGGGACAGAACAATTCACCCCTCCACTTT. As protein: CASSLAPGQNNSPLHF.

The V call is TRBV6-6, the J call TRBJ2-7, with 7 positions matching TRBD2. The CDR3 is 13 amino acids. Germline trimming cut 5 bases from V and 4 bases from J; bases unmatched to any gene: 5. Germline lookup yields CDR1 MNHNY and CDR2 SVGAGI (reference sequence). This CDR3 is CASSAEAGYEQYV. The CDR3, as DNA: TGTGCCAGCAGTGCGGAAGCGGGGTACGAGCAGTACGTC.

As to this clone: Germline is not matched at one junction end, which may reflect a read error. The chain recombines TRBV6-6 with TRBJ1-1; D perhaps matches TRBD1 (6 bases). Germline V gene lookup returns CDR1 MNHNY and CDR2 SVGAGI (reference sequence). The CDR3 runs 14 residues. The CDR3 sequence is CASSYNQGNAEAFF. CDR3 DNA sequence: TGTGCCAGCAGTTACAATCAGGGGAACGCTGAAGCTTTCTTT.

This clone appeared once. The chain employs TRBV9 and TRBJ2-1, with a tentative D call TRBD2 (5 bases). The CDR3 spans 17 residues. Germline V gene sequence: CDR1 SGDLS, CDR2 YYNGEE. V was trimmed by 0 bases and J by 0 bases, leaving 13 bases between them. The CDR3 DNA follows: TGTGCCAGCAGCGTAGACCCGACTAAGAGCTCCTACAATGAGCAGTTCTTC. Amino acid sequence: CASSVDPTKSSYNEQFF.

The chain employs TRBV11-2 and TRBJ2-7; D gene uncertain. The CDR3 loop spans 13 amino acids. Germline CDR1 reads SGHAT; CDR2 reads FQNNGV. V lost 5 bases and J lost 6, with 14 bases in between. The CDR3 DNA reads as TGTGCCAGCAGCCAGTTTATGATTTTCGAGCAGTACGTC. Protein sequence: CASSQFMIFEQYV.

This chain connects TRBV19 to TRBJ1-6; TRBD1 matches 7 bases. Germline CDR1 LNHDA, CDR2 SQIVND (reference sequence). The CDR3 covers 15 residues. Trimming at V came to 3 bases and at J to 7 bases, leaving 6 bases not matched to a gene. CDR3 region: CASSINPGGNSPLHF. In nucleotides, the CDR3 is TGTGCCAGTAGTATCAACCCAGGGGGGAATTCACCCCTCCACTTT.

This clone turned up a few times. The chain combines TRBV28 with TRBJ1-4, with D unclear. The CDR3 contains 11 residues. V shed 6 bases and J shed 4 bases, with 3 bases lying between them. From germline, CDR1 is MDHEN and CDR2 SYDVKM. The CDR3 DNA sequence: TGTGCCAGCAGCAGTAATGAAAAACTGTTTTTT. Protein sequence: CASSSNEKLFF. Full variable domain (outside the CDR3, taken from reference TRBV28 and TRBJ1-4): DVKVTQSSRYLVKRTGEKVFLECVQDMDHENMFWYRQDPGLGLRLIYFSYDVKMKEKGDIPEGYSVSREKKERFSLILESASTNQTSMYLCASSSNEKLFFGSGTQLSVL.

J is TRBJ1-4 and V is TRBV11-2, with D perhaps matching TRBD1 (6 bases). Germline V gene sequence: CDR1 SGHAT, CDR2 FQNNGV. The CDR3 runs 15 residues. Trimming cost V 4 bases and J 7 bases, with 16 bases left between them. The CDR3 protein is CASSWTVGRGEKLFF. Written as DNA, the CDR3 is TGTGCCAGCAGCTGGACAGTTGGTCGGGGTGAAAAACTGTTTTTT.

V is TRBV5-1 and J is TRBJ1-1; unclear D gene. From germline, CDR1 is SGHRS and CDR2 YFSETQ. CDR3 size: 14 residues. V was trimmed by 0 bases and J by 1 base, leaving 7 bases between them. CDR3: CASSLGPSNTEAFF. CDR3 coding DNA: TGCGCCAGCAGCTTGGGTCCTTCGAACACTGAAGCTTTCTTT.

The rearrangement joins TRBV15 to TRBJ2-4, with D uncertain. The germline V gene encodes CDR1 LNHNV and CDR2 YYDKDF (reference sequence). This CDR3 spans 13 amino acids. The ends were cut back, 7 bases at V and 10 bases at J, with 17 bases in the middle. The CDR3 protein is CATKALLYGIQYF. DNA of the CDR3: TGTGCCACCAAGGCCCTACTCTATGGGATTCAGTACTTC.

The rearrangement uses TRBV19 and TRBJ2-2; D perhaps matches TRBD1 (6 bases). The CDR3 extends over 16 amino acids. V lost 3 bases and J 7 bases, leaving 18 bases between the germline ends. Germline V gene sequence: CDR1 LNHDA, CDR2 SQIVND (reference sequence). CDR3 sequence: CASSIKGRGRDGELFF. CDR3 nucleotides: TGTGCCAGTAGTATTAAGGGTAGGGGGAGAGACGGGGAGCTGTTTTTT.

V and J are TRBV29-1 and TRBJ2-1, with D unresolved. Trimming stripped 7 bases from V and 10 bases from J, with 11 bases between. CDR1 SQVTM and CDR2 ANQGSEA come from the germline V gene. The CDR3 covers 10 residues. CDR3: CSGVQTEQFF. In nucleotides, the CDR3 is TGCAGCGGTGTACAGACAGAGCAGTTCTTC.

The chain has TRBV7-8 and TRBJ1-2; D is uncertain. Germline V gene sequence: CDR1 SGHVS, CDR2 FQNEAQ. This CDR3 spans 16 amino acids. Between the trimmed V and J ends, which lost 2 bases and 4 bases, there was a span of 17 bases. The CDR3: CASSLFNSGELYGYTF. Here the CDR3 DNA reads TGTGCCAGCAGCTTATTTAATTCAGGCGAACTCTATGGCTACACCTTC.

This chain links TRBV4-1 with TRBJ2-2; unclear D gene. This CDR3 region has 16 residues. The germline V gene encodes CDR1 MGHRA and CDR2 YSYEKL. V lost 1 base, J lost 3 bases, and 12 bases lay in between. CDR3 in DNA: TGCGCCAGCAGCCAAGTCCAGGCGGCGGACACCGGGGAGCTGTTTTTT. Its protein is CASSQVQAADTGELFF.

The chain recombines TRBV7-9 with TRBJ1-6; TRBD1 agrees at 9 bases. V was clipped by 7 bases and J by 5 bases; unmatched bases: 3. CDR3 length: 14 amino acids. Germline V lookup: CDR1 SEHNR, CDR2 FQNEAQ (reference sequence). The CDR3 is CASTWDRDNSPLHF. The CDR3, as DNA: TGTGCCAGCACTTGGGACAGGGATAATTCACCCCTCCACTTT.

The V call is TRBV28, the J call TRBJ2-2, with 9 nucleotides matching TRBD1. CDR3 length equals 14 residues. V lost 8 bases, J lost 5 bases, and 6 bases stayed unmatched. Germline-derived CDR1 and CDR2 are MDHEN and SYDVKM. The CDR3 spells CASRRQGGTGELFF. In DNA, the CDR3 is TGTGCCAGCCGCAGACAGGGGGGGACCGGGGAGCTGTTTTTT. The variable domain in full, with the rest retrieved from reference TRBV28 and TRBJ2-2, is DVKVTQSSRYLVKRTGEKVFLECVQDMDHENMFWYRQDPGLGLRLIYFSYDVKMKEKGDIPEGYSVSREKKERFSLILESASTNQTSMYLCASRRQGGTGELFFGEGSRLTVL.

The chain has TRBV5-8 and TRBJ1-1; no definite D call. Trimming pared 1 base from V and 12 bases from J, leaving 10 bases between. The V gene's germline CDR1 is SGHTS and CDR2 YDEGEE. The CDR3 extends over 11 amino acids. Here the CDR3 reads CASSLRVTPFF. CDR3 DNA: TGTGCCAGCAGCTTGAGGGTAACGCCTTTCTTT.

The chain employs TRBV6-1 and TRBJ1-1, with TRBD1 as a possible D gene (5 bases). Germline CDR1 MNHNS, CDR2 SASEGT. This CDR3 region has 15 residues. V was shortened by 0 bases and J by 5 bases, with 13 bases between the two germline ends. The DNA of the CDR3 is TGTGCCAGCAGTGAAGCTGTAGGGGATCCGACTGAAGCTTTCTTT. Its translation is CASSEAVGDPTEAFF.

The chain links TRBV13 to TRBJ2-6; 10 nucleotides match TRBD2. The V segment lost 3 bases and the J segment 0 bases; nucleotides outside the gene matches: 14. Germline V gives CDR1 PRHDT, CDR2 FYEKMQ (reference sequence). CDR3 length: 21 amino acids. Here the CDR3 DNA reads TGTGCCAGCAGCTTCCATACCATTAGCGGGGGGAAAACCTCTGGGGCCAACGTCCTGACTTTC. Amino acid sequence: CASSFHTISGGKTSGANVLTF.

The chain joins TRBV9 to TRBJ2-3, with D possibly matching TRBD2 (5 bases). CDR1 is SGDLS, CDR2 YYNGEE, per germline. Trimming removed 4 bases at V and 5 bases at J, with 14 bases between. The CDR3 is made up of 14 amino acids. DNA for the CDR3: TGTGCCAGCAGCCTACTGTCGGGGAAAGATACGCAGTATTTT. Translating gives CASSLLSGKDTQYF.